This T cell receptor beta chain was documented in a study of blood T cell repertoires in COVID-19. On the study more broadly: PBMCs, B-cell-depleted T cells, or T cells were the source of the cDNA or gDNA that made up the material.

Per the germline V gene, CDR1 is SGHRS and CDR2 is YFSETQ. This CDR3 has 16 residues. V lost 1 base to trimming and J lost 2 bases; unmatched junction nucleotides: 8. Some clones are missing from TCRdb's copy, which holds only in-frame ones; the method was immunoSEQ multiplex PCR. This table holds some 72,000 clones, about 89% found once. The rearrangement uses TRBV5-1 and TRBJ2-7; TRBD2 matches 8 bases. The source material was peripheral blood. The TCR comes from a man between 60 and 70 years old with acute or convalescent COVID-19. CDR3 nucleotides: TGCGCCAGCAGCTTGTTGGCGGCGGGAGGACCCTACGAGCAGTACTTC. Amino acids: CASSLLAAGGPYEQYF. The entire variable domain, with the rest obtained from reference TRBV5-1 and TRBJ2-7, is as follows: KAGVTQTPRYLIKTRGQQVTLSCSPISGHRSVSWYQQTPGQGLQFLFEYFSETQRNKGNFPGRFSGRQFSNSRSEMNVSTLELGDSALYLCASSLLAAGGPYEQYFGPGTRLTVT.